A selection of T cell receptor beta chains follows, all from one sample in a study of blood T cells in healthy people across ages. Using its own MiXCR run on the 5' RACE reads, TCRdb lists one record per CDR3 protein. The data show about 720,000 distinct CDR3 sequences, roughly 25% seen once. This same sample was also part of a study on T cells of mothers and their children.

Specimen: blood. These TCRs come from a boy aged 5-17 years in good health. Each CDR3 is given with its conserved first and last residue. The order of the fields is clone size, D gene, J gene, V gene, CDR3 DNA, CDR3 protein. A D gene is named only where the DNA matches it firmly. Size is omitted from some rows. Given values are once, few, many or a class for expanded clones.

NA TRBD2 TRBJ2-7 TRBV7-9 TGTGCCAGCAGCCCCCCCGGGACTAGCGGATACGAGCAGTACTTC CASSPPGTSGYEQYF
few NA TRBJ2-2 TRBV6-5 TGTGCCAGCAGTTATATGACGGGCCCAAACACCGGGGAGCTGTTTTTT CASSYMTGPNTGELFF
few TRBD1 TRBJ2-7 TRBV12-3/TRBV12-4 TGTGCCAGCAGGAGAGGGCAGGGGGACTACGAGCAGTACTTC CASRRGQGDYEQYF
NA TRBD1 TRBJ2-1 TRBV10-3 TGTGCCATCAGACCGGGACAGGGGGACAATGAGCAGTTCTTC CAIRPGQGDNEQFF
NA NA TRBJ2-1 TRBV20-1 TGCAGTGCTAGAGATGGCGACGTCAGTAATGAGCAGTTCTTC CSARDGDVSNEQFF
NA NA TRBJ2-6 TRBV7-2 TGTGCCAGCAGCTTAGATGCGGCCGGGGCCAACGTCCTGACTTTC CASSLDAAGANVLTF
few NA TRBJ1-2 TRBV29-1 TGCAGCGTTGTGCCGGGAGCAGATGACGAGAACTATGGCTACACCTTC CSVVPGADDENYGYTF
NA NA TRBJ2-7 TRBV29-1 TGCAGCGTTGAAAGTATTCGTGGGGAAGCAGGGGGGAGCTCCTACGAGCAGTACTTC CSVESIRGEAGGSSYEQYF
NA NA TRBJ1-4 TRBV12-3/TRBV12-4 TGTGCCAGCAGTCTACGTCGGGGGGGAAATGAAAAACTGTTTTTT CASSLRRGGNEKLFF
few NA TRBJ1-5 TRBV6-5 TGTGCCAGCAGTTCCTCCGGTGCGGCAGGGGATAATCAGCCCCAGCATTTT CASSSSGAAGDNQPQHF
many NA TRBJ2-5 TRBV25-1 TGTGCCAGCCGGAGACAGGTCCAAGAGACCCAGTACTTC CASRRQVQETQYF
NA NA TRBJ2-5 TRBV29-1 TGCAGCGTTGCCAGGGACCCTCGAGAGACCCAGTACTTC CSVARDPRETQYF
NA NA TRBJ1-5 TRBV20-1 TGCAGTGCTATCGAAAGTTGGGAACACACCAGAGAATATAGCAATCAGCCCCAGCATTTT CSAIESWEHTREYSNQPQHF
few TRBD2 TRBJ2-5 TRBV6-2/TRBV6-3 TGTGCCAGCAGTTACTTCGGCGGGAGACCAGAGACCCAGTACTTC CASSYFGGRPETQYF
NA TRBD1 TRBJ1-1 TRBV6-5 TGTGCCAGCAGTTCCGGACAGGGCGGGAACACTGAAGCTTTCTTT CASSSGQGGNTEAFF
NA NA TRBJ1-6 TRBV19 TGTGCCAGTAGTATGCAGACAGGCCCCAATTCACCCCTCCACTTT CASSMQTGPNSPLHF
NA TRBD2 TRBJ2-1 TRBV7-2 TGTGCCAGCGCCCGGAGTTTGCTAGCGGACAATGAGCAGTTCTTC CASARSLLADNEQFF
NA NA TRBJ2-1 TRBV20-1 TGCAGTGCTAGAGGAACAGAGAATGAGCAGTTCTTC CSARGTENEQFF
few NA TRBJ1-6 TRBV18 TGTGCCAGCTCACCACAAGGGGGGGGTTATAATTCACCCCTCCACTTT CASSPQGGGYNSPLHF
NA NA TRBJ2-7 TRBV7-2 TGTGCCAGCAGCTTAGCGCCGGTCTTATACGAGCAGTACTTC CASSLAPVLYEQYF
few NA TRBJ2-7 TRBV6-5 TGTGCCAGCAGTCAAACGGGCAAACAGTACTTC CASSQTGKQYF
NA NA TRBJ2-5 TRBV15 TGTGCCACCAGCAGAGAACGACACCGAGGGGAGACCCAGTACTTC CATSRERHRGETQYF
many TRBD2 TRBJ2-5 TRBV9 TGTGCCAGCAGCGCTAGCGGGAGGGCCTATTCGGAGACCCAGTACTTC CASSASGRAYSETQYF
few TRBD1 TRBJ1-3 TRBV28 TGTGCCAGCAGTTCGCGGACAGGGCGACTTGGAAACACCATATATTTT CASSSRTGRLGNTIYF
NA TRBD2 TRBJ2-3 TRBV4-2 TGTGCCAGCAGCCAAGGGACTAGCGGGACCCCTTTGGATACGCAATATTTT CASSQGTSGTPLDTQYF
once NA TRBJ2-7 TRBV5-6 TGTGCCAGCAGCTTGATAGATTCCCGTGAAAGAGATCCCTACGAGCAGTACTTC CASSLIDSRERDPYEQYF
few NA TRBJ1-1 TRBV7-2 TGTGCCAGCAGCTCCCCACCGATCGCCGCGGCCACTGAAGCTTTCTTT CASSSPPIAAATEAFF
NA TRBD1 TRBJ2-7 TRBV4-3 TGCGCCAGCAGCCAAGAGACAGGGACCGACTACGAGCAGTACTTC CASSQETGTDYEQYF